The 12 T cell receptor beta chains below all came from one sample that was sequenced in a study of blood T cells in healthy people across ages. Primed by a sample-barcoded 5' primer and a J-beta primer mix, a second PCR proceeded for about 6 to 11 cycles. TCRdb ran MiXCR on the 5' RACE reads and lists one entry per CDR3 protein. The sample lists about 680,000 distinct CDR3 sequences; 45% to 50% were seen once. Sequenced: blood. The receptors derive from a woman aged 55 to 70 in good health.

The genes are TRBV2 and TRBJ2-1; D is unclear. Trimming cost V 6 bases and J 13 bases, with 16 bases left between them. This CDR3 has 12 residues. Germline CDR1 SNHLY, CDR2 FYNNEI. The CDR3 DNA sequence: TGTGCCAGCAGACAGTCGGCCGAGACCCAGTTCTTC. Its protein product is CASRQSAETQFF.

The V and J genes are TRBV20-1 and TRBJ2-1, with TRBD2 matching over 9 bases. Trimming cost V 1 base and J 10 bases; bases outside gene matches: 17. From germline, CDR1 is DFQATT and CDR2 SNEGSKA (reference sequence). The CDR3 is made up of 17 amino acids. CDR3 region: CSARVGGGGTSLYEQFF. Here the CDR3 DNA reads TGCAGTGCTAGAGTAGGAGGGGGGGGGACTAGCCTCTACGAGCAGTTCTTC.

This clonotype has more than one count but fewer than ten. The chain joins TRBV6-5 to TRBJ2-7, with a tentative D call TRBD1 (5 bases). V was pared by 7 bases and J by 0 bases, with 10 bases between. This CDR3 contains 13 residues. Germline assignment: CDR1 MNHEY and CDR2 SVGAGI. The CDR3 DNA reads TGTGCCAGCACCAGGGCGACCTCCTACGAGCAGTACTTC. Protein sequence: CASTRATSYEQYF.

This clonotype was seen only a few times. V gene TRBV29-1 combines with J gene TRBJ2-3, with D tentatively TRBD1 or TRBD2 (5 bases each). The length of the CDR3 is 13 residues. The germline V gene has CDR1 SQVTM and CDR2 ANQGSEA. V was pared by 3 bases and J by 2 bases, with 9 bases between. Written as DNA, the CDR3 is TGCAGCGTTGACGGGACCCACACAGATACGCAGTATTTT. This gives the protein CSVDGTHTDTQYF.

Only a few counts were recorded for this clonotype. V and J are TRBV2 and TRBJ2-3; 10 bases are shared with TRBD2. The CDR3 sequence is 15 residues long. Germline V gene data show CDR1 as SNHLY and CDR2 as FYNNEI. With V trimmed by 3 bases and J by 6 bases, 6 bases remained unmatched. The CDR3 loop is CASSDTAGGGDTQYF. CDR3 bases: TGTGCCAGCAGTGATACAGCGGGAGGGGGGGATACGCAGTATTTT. Filled out from reference TRBV2 and TRBJ2-3, the complete variable domain reads EPEVTQTPSHQVTQMGQEVILRCVPISNHLYFYWYRQILGQKVEFLVSFYNNEISEKSEIFDDQFSVERPDGSNFTLKIRSTKLEDSAMYFCASSDTAGGGDTQYFGPGTRLTVL.

J is TRBJ2-3 and V is TRBV6-5; 9 bases align to TRBD1. The CDR3 loop spans 15 amino acids. Trimming took 6 bases from V and 2 from J; bases not matched to a gene: 6. Germline V CDR1 and CDR2: MNHEY, SVGAGI. The CDR3 DNA sequence: TGTGCCAGCAGGTCCACAGGGGGCCCCACAGATACGCAGTATTTT. Its translation is CASRSTGGPTDTQYF.

A few counts support this clonotype. The chain uses TRBV29-1 and TRBJ2-1; 7 bases are a match to TRBD1. From germline, CDR1 is SQVTM and CDR2 ANQGSEA. V lost 1 base and J lost 12; bases outside the gene matches: 9. This CDR3 comprises 13 residues. CDR3 in amino acids: CSVEVRQGAGQFF. The CDR3 DNA is TGCAGCGTTGAAGTAAGACAGGGAGCTGGGCAGTTCTTC.

The V gene is TRBV28, the J gene TRBJ2-5, with D maybe TRBD1 (6 bases). The J call is in doubt because the DNA end fits TRBJ2-7 better. Germline loops: CDR1 MDHEN, CDR2 SYDVKM. CDR3 length: 13 amino acids. This chain's CDR3 is CASSGAGAYEQYF. CDR3 nucleotides: TGTGCCAGCAGTGGGGCAGGGGCCTACGAGCAGTACTTC.

J is TRBJ1-2 and V is TRBV20-1, with D unresolved. V was cut by 0 bases and J by 8 bases, with 19 bases left in between. Germline-derived CDR1 and CDR2 are DFQATT and SNEGSKA (reference sequence). The CDR3 loop spans 15 amino acids. CDR3: CSARDGGRPFGGYTF. CDR3 DNA sequence: TGCAGTGCTAGAGATGGAGGACGGCCCTTCGGAGGCTACACCTTC.

V is TRBV7-8 and J is TRBJ2-1; 12 positions match TRBD2. V trimming: 5 bases; J trimming: 7 bases; junction bases outside the gene matches: 9. This CDR3 comprises 16 residues. Germline assignment: CDR1 SGHVS and CDR2 FQNEAQ. The CDR3 loop is CASSAAPSGRGNEQFF. The CDR3 DNA is TGTGCCAGCAGCGCCGCCCCTAGCGGGAGGGGGAATGAGCAGTTCTTC.

This clonotype has a handful of counts. The rearrangement links TRBV25-1 to TRBJ1-2; possible D gene TRBD1, 6 bases. The ends were cut back, 1 base at V and 4 bases at J, with 13 bases in the middle. Per the germline V gene, CDR1 is MGHDK and CDR2 is SYGVNS. The CDR3 extends over 15 amino acids. The CDR3 bases are TGTGCCAGCAGTGAATCGACAGGTACTATCTATGGCTACACCTTC. This gives the protein CASSESTGTIYGYTF.

This sequence joins TRBV28 and TRBJ2-7; D might be TRBD1 (6 bases). The germline gives CDR1 MDHEN, CDR2 SYDVKM. The CDR3 totals 15 residues. The V end was cut by 5 bases, the J end by 2 bases, with 16 bases between. The CDR3 DNA is TGTGCCAGCAGTCCCGGACAGCCGAGCCCCTACGAGCAGTACTTC. This sequence encodes CASSPGQPSPYEQYF. The whole variable domain, remainder taken from reference TRBV28 and TRBJ2-7, is DVKVTQSSRYLVKRTGEKVFLECVQDMDHENMFWYRQDPGLGLRLIYFSYDVKMKEKGDIPEGYSVSREKKERFSLILESASTNQTSMYLCASSPGQPSPYEQYFGPGTRLTVT.